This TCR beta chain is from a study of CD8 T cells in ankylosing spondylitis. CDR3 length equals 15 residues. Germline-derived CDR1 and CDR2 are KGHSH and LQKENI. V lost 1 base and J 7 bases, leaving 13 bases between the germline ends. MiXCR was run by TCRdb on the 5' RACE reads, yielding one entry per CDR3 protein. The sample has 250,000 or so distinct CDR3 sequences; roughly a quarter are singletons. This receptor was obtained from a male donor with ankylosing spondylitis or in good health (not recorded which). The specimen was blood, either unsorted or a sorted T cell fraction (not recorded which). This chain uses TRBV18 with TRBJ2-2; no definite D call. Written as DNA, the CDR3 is TGTGCCAGCTCACCACTCATCGAGCGAAGCGGGGAGCTGTTTTTT. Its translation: CASSPLIERSGELFF.